This T cell receptor (beta chain) emerged from a study of blood T cell repertoires in COVID-19 (dated by TCRdb to 2019 to 2021). For the study in its entirety: Samples from collaborators originated in the United States, Italy and Spain and spanned both the acute and convalescent phases of COVID-19. The prospective study material was composed of cDNA or gDNA derived from T cells, B-cell-depleted T cells, or PBMCs. Deeply sampled blood TCRbeta repertoires from subjects exposed to, actively infected with, or recovered from COVID-19 were included in the dataset. A freely available public database, intended as a resource for researchers studying the immune response to SARS-CoV-2, is where the repertoires were released. Samples came from the ongoing ImmuneRACE study (first 160 participants) plus 1,254 subjects from 6 global collaborators. Sample metadata almost always included a de-identified subject ID, COVID-19 status, age in years and sex. Where HLA class I and class II types were available, the types were taken from metadata supplied by the sample provider, not from assay-based typing.

Whole blood was collected in K2EDTA tubes by collaborating institutions according to the institutions' own protocols. Collaborator samples were shipped for TCRbeta analysis as frozen whole blood, isolated PBMCs, or DNA extracted from either sample type. TCRbeta CDR3 regions were amplified from genomic DNA using the immunoSEQ Assay, a bias-controlled multiplex PCR. As for the original processing: The number of nucleated cells in each sample was estimated by amplification of reference gene primers within the assay. To quantify the absolute abundance of each unique TCRbeta CDR3 rearrangement, sequence reads were collapsed and filtered. Productive Simpson clonality was computed per sample as the square root of Simpson's diversity index over productive rearrangements. As stored in TCRdb, this immuneACCESS dataset retains in-frame rearrangements with V and J assigned. A fraction of the clones does not appear; measured against another copy, unresolved V genes explain less than half of the discrepancy, and the remainder lacks a known reason. V and J calls and clone size are copied from that table; D and trimming were computed from the DNA. The sample table holds about 120,000 clones, of which about four fifths were seen once. The ten largest clones take up 10% of the sample.

Worth noting for this clone: It lacks a known antigen. No qualities accompany the bases; no much larger clone lies one base away.

On the study overall, not on this receptor specifically: The amount of clinical and demographic metadata varied by source and participant and was provided uncurated.

Sequences were obtained from peripheral blood. The source is a human donor in a cohort sampled during active COVID-19.

The CDR3 reads CASRPVDREGQPQHF. In nucleotide form, the sequence is TGTGCCAGCCGACCGGTGGACAGGGAGGGTCAGCCCCAGCATTTT. The chain links TRBV7-8 with TRBJ1-5; 8 middle bases align to TRBD1. V is pruned by 8 bases and J by 6 bases, leaving 12 bases of the junction without a gene match. From the germline V gene, CDR1 is SGHVS and CDR2 is FQNEAQ. The CDR3 covers 15 residues, taking in both the cysteine and the phenylalanine. The retained sequence is limited to the CDR3, 45 bases, with the frame set at the first base. Here the CDR3 is joined to the reference TRBV7-8 and TRBJ1-5 genes, and the full variable domain is: GAGVSQSPRYKVAKRGQDVALRCDPISGHVSLFWYQQALGQGPEFLTYFQNEAQLDKSGLPSDRFFAERPEGSVSTLKIQRTQQEDSAVYLCASRPVDREGQPQHFGDGTRLSIL.